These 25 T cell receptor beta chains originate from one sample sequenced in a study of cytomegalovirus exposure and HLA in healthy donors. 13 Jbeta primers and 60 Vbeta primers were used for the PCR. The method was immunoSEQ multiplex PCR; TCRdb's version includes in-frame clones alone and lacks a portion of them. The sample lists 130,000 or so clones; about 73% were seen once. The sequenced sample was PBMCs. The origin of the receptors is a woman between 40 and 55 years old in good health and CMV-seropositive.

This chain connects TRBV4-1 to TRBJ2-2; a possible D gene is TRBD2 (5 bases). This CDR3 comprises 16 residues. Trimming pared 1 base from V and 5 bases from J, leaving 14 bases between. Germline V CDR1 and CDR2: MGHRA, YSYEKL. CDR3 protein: CASSQVPGIETGELFF. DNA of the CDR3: TGCGCCAGCAGCCAAGTGCCGGGGATAGAGACCGGGGAGCTGTTTTTT.

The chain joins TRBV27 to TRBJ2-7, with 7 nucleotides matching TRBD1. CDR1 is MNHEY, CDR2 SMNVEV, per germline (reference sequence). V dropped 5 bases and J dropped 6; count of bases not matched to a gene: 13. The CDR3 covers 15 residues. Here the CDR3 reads CASSPRPDRAVEQYF. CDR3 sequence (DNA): TGTGCCAGCAGTCCCCGGCCCGACAGGGCGGTCGAGCAGTACTTC.

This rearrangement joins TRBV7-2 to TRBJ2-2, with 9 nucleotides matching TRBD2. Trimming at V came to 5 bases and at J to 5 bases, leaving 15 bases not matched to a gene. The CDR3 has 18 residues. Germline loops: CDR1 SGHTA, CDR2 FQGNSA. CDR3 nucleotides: TGTGCCAGCAGCCGAACGATCTTTAGCGGGGGTAGGACCGGGGAGCTGTTTTTT. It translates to CASSRTIFSGGRTGELFF. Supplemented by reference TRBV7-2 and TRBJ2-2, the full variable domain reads GAGVSQSPSNKVTEKGKDVELRCDPISGHTALYWYRQSLGQGLEFLIYFQGNSAPDKSGLPSDRFSAERTGGSVSTLTIQRTQQEDSAVYLCASSRTIFSGGRTGELFFGEGSRLTVL.

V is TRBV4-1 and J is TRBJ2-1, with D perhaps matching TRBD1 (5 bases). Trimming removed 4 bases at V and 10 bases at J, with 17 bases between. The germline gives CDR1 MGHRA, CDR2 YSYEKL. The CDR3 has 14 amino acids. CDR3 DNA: TGCGCCAGCAGCCTCATACCGGCAGGGAAAGAGCAGTTCTTC. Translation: CASSLIPAGKEQFF.

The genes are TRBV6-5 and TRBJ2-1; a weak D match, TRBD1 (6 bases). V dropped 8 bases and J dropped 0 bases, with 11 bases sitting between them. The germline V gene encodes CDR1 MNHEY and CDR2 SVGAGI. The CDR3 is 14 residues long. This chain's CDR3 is CASGGFSSYNEQFF. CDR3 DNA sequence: TGTGCCAGCGGGGGCTTTAGCTCCTACAATGAGCAGTTCTTC.

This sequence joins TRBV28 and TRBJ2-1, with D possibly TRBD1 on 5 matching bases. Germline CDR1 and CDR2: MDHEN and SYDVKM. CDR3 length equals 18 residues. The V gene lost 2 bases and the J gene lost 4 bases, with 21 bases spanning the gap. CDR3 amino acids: CASSLRPGLSRQYNEQFF. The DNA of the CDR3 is TGTGCCAGCAGTTTAAGGCCAGGGCTATCTAGACAATACAATGAGCAGTTCTTC.

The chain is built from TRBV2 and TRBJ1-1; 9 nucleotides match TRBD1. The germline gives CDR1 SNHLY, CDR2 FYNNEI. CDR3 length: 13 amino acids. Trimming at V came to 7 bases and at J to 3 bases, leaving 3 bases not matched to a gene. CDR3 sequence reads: CASKGQGDTEAFF. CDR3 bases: TGTGCCAGCAAGGGACAGGGAGACACTGAAGCTTTCTTT. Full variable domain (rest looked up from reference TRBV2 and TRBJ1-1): EPEVTQTPSHQVTQMGQEVILRCVPISNHLYFYWYRQILGQKVEFLVSFYNNEISEKSEIFDDQFSVERPDGSNFTLKIRSTKLEDSAMYFCASKGQGDTEAFFGQGTRLTVV.

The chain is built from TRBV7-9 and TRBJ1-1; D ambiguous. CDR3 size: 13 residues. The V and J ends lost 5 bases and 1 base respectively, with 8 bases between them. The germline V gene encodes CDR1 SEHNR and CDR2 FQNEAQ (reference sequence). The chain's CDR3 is CASSNGSNTEAFF. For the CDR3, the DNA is TGTGCCAGCAGCAACGGGTCGAACACTGAAGCTTTCTTT.

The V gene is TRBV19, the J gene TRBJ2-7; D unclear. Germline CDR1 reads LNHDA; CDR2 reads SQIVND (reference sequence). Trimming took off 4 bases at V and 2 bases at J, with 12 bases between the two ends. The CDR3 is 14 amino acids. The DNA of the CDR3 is TGTGCCAGTAGTACACGACACGTAACCTACGAGCAGTACTTC. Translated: CASSTRHVTYEQYF.

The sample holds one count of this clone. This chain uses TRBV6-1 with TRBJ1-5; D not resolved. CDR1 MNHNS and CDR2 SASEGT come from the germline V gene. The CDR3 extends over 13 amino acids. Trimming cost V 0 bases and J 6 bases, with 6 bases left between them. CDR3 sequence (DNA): TGTGCCAGCAGTGAAGCGAACGGTCAGCCCCAGCATTTT. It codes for CASSEANGQPQHF.

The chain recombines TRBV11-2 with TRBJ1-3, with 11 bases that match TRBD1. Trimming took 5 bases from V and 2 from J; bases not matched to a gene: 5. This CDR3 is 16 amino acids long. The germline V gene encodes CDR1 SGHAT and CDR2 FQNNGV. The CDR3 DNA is TGTGCCAGCAGCCAAGGACAGGGGGCGCCTGGAAACACCATATATTTT. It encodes CASSQGQGAPGNTIYF.

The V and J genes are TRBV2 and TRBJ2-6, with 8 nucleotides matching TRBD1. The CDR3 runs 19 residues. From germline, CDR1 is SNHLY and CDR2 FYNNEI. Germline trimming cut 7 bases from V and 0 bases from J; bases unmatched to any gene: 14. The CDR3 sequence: CASKGDQGASHSGANVLTF. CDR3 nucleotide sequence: TGTGCCAGCAAGGGAGACCAGGGGGCCTCCCACTCTGGGGCCAACGTCCTGACTTTC.

This CDR3 is CASSIPGNEKLFF. The CDR3 coding sequence is TGTGCCAGTAGTATCCCGGGGAATGAAAAACTGTTTTTT. V and J are TRBV19 and TRBJ1-4; no firm D call. Germline CDR1 LNHDA, CDR2 SQIVND (reference sequence). V gave up 3 bases and J gave up 5 bases, with 7 bases separating them. The CDR3 consists of 13 residues.

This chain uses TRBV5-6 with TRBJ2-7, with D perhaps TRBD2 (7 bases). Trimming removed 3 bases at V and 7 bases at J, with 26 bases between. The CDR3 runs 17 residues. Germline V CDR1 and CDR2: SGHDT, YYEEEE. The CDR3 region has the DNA TGTGCCAGCAGCTGGGGTGGGGGGGGCGAGCGGAGGTGGGAGCAGTACTTC. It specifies CASSWGGGGERRWEQYF.

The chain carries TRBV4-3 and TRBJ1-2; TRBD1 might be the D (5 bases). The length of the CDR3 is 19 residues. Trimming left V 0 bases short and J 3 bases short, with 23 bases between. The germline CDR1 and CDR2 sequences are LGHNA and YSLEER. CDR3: CASSQDIVWPGVDDYGYTF. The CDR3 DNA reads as TGCGCCAGCAGCCAAGATATAGTGTGGCCGGGGGTTGATGACTATGGCTACACCTTC.

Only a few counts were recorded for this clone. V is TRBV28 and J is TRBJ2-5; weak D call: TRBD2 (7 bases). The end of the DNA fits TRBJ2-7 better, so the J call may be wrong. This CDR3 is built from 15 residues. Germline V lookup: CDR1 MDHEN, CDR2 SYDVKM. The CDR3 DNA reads TGTGCCAGCGGCGGGATAGGGGGGGGAAAGTCCGAGCAGTACTTC. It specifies CASGGIGGGKSEQYF.

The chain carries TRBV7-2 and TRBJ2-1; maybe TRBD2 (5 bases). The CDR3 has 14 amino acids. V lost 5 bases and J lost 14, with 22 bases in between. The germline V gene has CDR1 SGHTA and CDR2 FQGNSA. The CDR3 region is CASSPTSGPGMKFF. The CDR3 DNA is TGTGCCAGCAGCCCTACTTCGGGTCCGGGAATGAAGTTCTTC.

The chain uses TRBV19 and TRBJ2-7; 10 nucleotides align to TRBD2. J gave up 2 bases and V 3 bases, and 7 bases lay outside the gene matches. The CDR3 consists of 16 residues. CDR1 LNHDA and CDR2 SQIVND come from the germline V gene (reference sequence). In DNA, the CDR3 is TGTGCCAGTAGTATCCCCGGGCTAGCGGGGGCCTACGAGCAGTACTTC. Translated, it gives CASSIPGLAGAYEQYF.

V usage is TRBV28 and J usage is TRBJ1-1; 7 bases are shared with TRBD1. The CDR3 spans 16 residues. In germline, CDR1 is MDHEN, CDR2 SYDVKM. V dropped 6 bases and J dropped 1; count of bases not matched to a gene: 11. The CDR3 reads CASRIEPGQRNTEAFF. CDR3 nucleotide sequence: TGTGCCAGCAGGATAGAACCGGGACAGAGGAACACTGAAGCTTTCTTT.

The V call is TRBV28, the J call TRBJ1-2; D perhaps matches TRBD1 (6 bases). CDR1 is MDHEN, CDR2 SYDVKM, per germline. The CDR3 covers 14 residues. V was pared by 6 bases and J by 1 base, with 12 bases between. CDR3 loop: CASSLGGSNYGYTF. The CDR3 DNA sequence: TGTGCCAGCAGCCTTGGGGGCAGTAACTATGGCTACACCTTC.

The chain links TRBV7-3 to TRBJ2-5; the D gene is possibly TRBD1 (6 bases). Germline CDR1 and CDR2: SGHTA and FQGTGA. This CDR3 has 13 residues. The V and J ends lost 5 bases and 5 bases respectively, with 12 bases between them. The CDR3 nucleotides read TGTGCCAGCAGCCCACAGGGACGGGAGACCCAGTACTTC. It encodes CASSPQGRETQYF.

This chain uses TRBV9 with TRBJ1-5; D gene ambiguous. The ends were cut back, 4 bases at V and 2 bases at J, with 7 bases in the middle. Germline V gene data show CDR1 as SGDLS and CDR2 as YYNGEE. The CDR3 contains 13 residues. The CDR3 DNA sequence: TGTGCCAGCAGCTCCGGGGGCAATCAGCCCCAGCATTTT. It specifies CASSSGGNQPQHF.

The CDR3 reads CASSFENTNEKLFF. CDR3 nucleotides: TGCGCCAGCAGCTTCGAGAACACTAATGAAAAACTGTTTTTT. V gene TRBV5-1 combines with J gene TRBJ1-4; D remains unclear. Trimming took off 2 bases at V and 2 bases at J, with 7 bases between the two ends. The CDR3 covers 14 residues. Per germline, CDR1 SGHRS and CDR2 YFSETQ.

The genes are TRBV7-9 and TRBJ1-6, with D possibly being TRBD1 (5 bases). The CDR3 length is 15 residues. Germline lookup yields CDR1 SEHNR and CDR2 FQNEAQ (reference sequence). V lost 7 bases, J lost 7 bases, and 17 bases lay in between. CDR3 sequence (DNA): TGTGCCAGCAACCCCAGCGGGGCGGGGAATTCACCCCTCCACTTT. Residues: CASNPSGAGNSPLHF.

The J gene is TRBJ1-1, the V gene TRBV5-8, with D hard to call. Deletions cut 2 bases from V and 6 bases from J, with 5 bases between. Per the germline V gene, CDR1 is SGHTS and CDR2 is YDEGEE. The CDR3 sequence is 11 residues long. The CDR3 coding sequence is TGTGCCAGCAGCTTTCTCGCTGAAGCTTTCTTT. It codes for CASSFLAEAFF.